This T cell receptor (beta chain) was profiled in a study of blood T cells in healthy people across ages. Study observations and caveats: In older individuals, TCR beta diversity per million T cells was lower, falling roughly linearly with age. Versus aged donors, long-lived donors had higher diversity and more naive CD4+ cells. Naive T cell percentage strongly correlated with TCR beta diversity.

The CDR3 totals 16 residues. Germline values: CDR1 LGHDT, CDR2 YNNKEL (reference sequence). The trim removed 2 bases at V and 5 bases at J, leaving 11 bases unmatched. A second roughly 6 to 11 cycle PCR used barcoded and J-beta primers. TCRdb independently ran MiXCR on the 5' RACE reads; one entry per CDR3 protein. The sample yields hundreds of thousands of distinct CDR3 sequences, over 40% seen once. Only a few counts were recorded for this clonotype. What it binds is not known. Donors were systemically healthy Caucasian individuals from Russia aged 6 to 90 years. The origin of this receptor is a man older than 75 in good health. The chain links TRBV3-1 to TRBJ2-7, with 8 bases matching TRBD2. The sample taken for sequencing was blood. CDR3 amino acids: CASSQIAGRLGDEQYF. CDR3 DNA: TGTGCCAGCAGCCAAATAGCGGGGCGCCTGGGGGACGAGCAGTACTTC.